Here is one T cell receptor (beta chain) with its context. The antigen remains unidentified. Germline assignment: CDR1 MRHNA and CDR2 SNTAGT. The CDR3 is 14 amino acids. V gave up 3 bases and J gave up 0 bases, with 6 bases separating them. This table comes from immunoSEQ multiplex PCR, and its TCRdb copy is limited to in-frame clones, with some not included. The sample includes approximately 15,000 clones, 65% to 80% seen only once; the top ten take 3% to 4.5%. These data belong to a study of graft-versus-host responses after intestinal transplantation. Across the whole study: Recipients across the board were started on anti-thymocyte globulin induction, then kept on tacrolimus and steroids for about 3 years. Findings of the study overall: Analysis identified GvH clones in recipient marrow, with some appearing first in ileum or blood. Early declines in HvG clones that occurred post-transplant were associated with peak circulating GvH clone levels.

Graft-derived tissue was subjected to processing to liberate intraepithelial and lamina propria lymphocytes. Specimen: ileum tissue, collected 27 days after intestinal transplant. This TCR came from a human patient who received an intestinal transplant, so some T cells may come from the graft donor. V gene TRBV6-4 combines with J gene TRBJ2-1, with a tentative D call TRBD1 (6 bases). The CDR3 spells CASSEDSSYNEQFF. The CDR3 coding sequence is TGTGCCAGCAGTGAGGACAGCTCCTACAATGAGCAGTTCTTC.